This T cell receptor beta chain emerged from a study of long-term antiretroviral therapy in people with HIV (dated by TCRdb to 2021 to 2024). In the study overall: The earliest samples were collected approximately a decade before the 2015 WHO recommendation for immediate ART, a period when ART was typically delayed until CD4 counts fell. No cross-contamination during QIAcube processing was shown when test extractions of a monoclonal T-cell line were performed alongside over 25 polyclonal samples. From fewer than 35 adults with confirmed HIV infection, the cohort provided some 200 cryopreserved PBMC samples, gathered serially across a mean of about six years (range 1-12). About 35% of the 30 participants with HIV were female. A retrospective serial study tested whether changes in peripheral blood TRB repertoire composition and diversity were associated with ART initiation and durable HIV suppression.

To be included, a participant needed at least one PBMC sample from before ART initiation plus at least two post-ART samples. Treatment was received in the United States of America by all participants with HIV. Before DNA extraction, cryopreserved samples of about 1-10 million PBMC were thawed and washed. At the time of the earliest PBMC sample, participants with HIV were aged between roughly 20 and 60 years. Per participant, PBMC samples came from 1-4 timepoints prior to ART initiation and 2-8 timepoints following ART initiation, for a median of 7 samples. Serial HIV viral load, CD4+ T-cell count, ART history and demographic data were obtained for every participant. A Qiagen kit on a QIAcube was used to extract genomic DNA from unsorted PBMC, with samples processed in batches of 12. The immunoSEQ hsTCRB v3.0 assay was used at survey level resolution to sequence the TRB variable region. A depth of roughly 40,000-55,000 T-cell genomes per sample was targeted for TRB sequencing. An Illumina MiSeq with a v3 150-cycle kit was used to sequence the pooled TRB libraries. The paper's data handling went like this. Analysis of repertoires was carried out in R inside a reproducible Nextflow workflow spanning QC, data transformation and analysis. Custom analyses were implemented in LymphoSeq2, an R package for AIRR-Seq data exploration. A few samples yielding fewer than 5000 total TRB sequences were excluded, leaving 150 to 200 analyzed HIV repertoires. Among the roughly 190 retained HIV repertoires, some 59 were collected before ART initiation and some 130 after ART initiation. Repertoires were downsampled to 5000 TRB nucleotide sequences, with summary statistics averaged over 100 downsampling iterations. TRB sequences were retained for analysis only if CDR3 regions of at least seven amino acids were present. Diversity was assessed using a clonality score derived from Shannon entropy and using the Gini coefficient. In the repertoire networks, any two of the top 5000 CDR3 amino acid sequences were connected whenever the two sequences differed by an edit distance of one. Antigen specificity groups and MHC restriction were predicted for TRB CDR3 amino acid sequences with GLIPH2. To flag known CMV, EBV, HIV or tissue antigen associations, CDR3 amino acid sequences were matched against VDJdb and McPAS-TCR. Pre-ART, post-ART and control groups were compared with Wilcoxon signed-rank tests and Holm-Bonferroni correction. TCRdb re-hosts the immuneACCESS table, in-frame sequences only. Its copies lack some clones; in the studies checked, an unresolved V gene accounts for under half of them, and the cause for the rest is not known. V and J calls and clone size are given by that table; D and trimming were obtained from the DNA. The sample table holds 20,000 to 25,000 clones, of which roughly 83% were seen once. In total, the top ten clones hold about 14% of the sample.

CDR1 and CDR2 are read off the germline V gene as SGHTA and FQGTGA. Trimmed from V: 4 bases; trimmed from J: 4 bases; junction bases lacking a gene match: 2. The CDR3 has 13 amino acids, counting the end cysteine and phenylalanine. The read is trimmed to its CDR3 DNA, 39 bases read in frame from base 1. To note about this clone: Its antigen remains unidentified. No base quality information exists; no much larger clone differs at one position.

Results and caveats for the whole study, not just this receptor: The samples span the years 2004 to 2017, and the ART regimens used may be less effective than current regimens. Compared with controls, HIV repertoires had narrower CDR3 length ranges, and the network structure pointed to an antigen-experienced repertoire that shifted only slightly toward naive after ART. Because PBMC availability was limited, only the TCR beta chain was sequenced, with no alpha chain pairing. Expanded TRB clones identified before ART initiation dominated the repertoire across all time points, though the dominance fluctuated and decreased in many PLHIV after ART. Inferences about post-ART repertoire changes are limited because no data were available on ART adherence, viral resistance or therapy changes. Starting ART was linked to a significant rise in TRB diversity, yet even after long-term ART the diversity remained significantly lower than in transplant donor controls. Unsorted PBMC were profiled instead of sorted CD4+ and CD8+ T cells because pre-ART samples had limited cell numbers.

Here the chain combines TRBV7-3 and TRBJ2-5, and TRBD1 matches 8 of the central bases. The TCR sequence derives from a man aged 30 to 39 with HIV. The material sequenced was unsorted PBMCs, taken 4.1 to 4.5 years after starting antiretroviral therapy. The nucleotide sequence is TGTGCCAGCAGCTCAGACAGGGGAGAGACCCAGTACTTC. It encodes CASSSDRGETQYF.